This record concerns one T cell receptor (beta chain) sequence. Time point noted: persistent/refractory GD, antithyroid drugs over 5 years with positive TRAb. The authors made the TCR library using RNA they extracted from PBMCs. Building the TCR beta libraries relied on iRepertoire HTBI primers, and CDR3 regions underwent Arm-PCR. TCRdb fed the multiplex PCR reads into MiXCR, producing one record per CDR3 protein. The data hold 390,000 or so distinct CDR3 sequences, with 20% to 25% observed a single time. The entry originates in a study of regulatory T cells in long-lasting Graves disease. The CDR3 totals 14 residues. V lost 5 bases and J lost 2, with 16 bases in between. Germline V gene data show CDR1 as DFQATT and CDR2 as SNEGSKA (reference sequence).

The genes are TRBV20-1 and TRBJ2-7, with D tentatively TRBD1 (5 bases). The clonotype was recovered from a woman aged 40 to 55 with Graves disease. The input for sequencing was peripheral blood mononuclear cells (PBMCs), taken when the disease was refractory, from a patient treated with antithyroid drugs. CDR3 bases: TGCAGTGCTCCAATTCTGGGGCTCGCCTACGAGCAGTACTTC. It is translated as CSAPILGLAYEQYF.